A single sample gave rise to the 4 T cell receptor beta chains below, sequenced in a study of human T cells and chemical hapten exposure. TCRdb reanalysed the RACE reads using MiXCR and keeps one entry per CDR3 protein. This table has 55,000 to 80,000 distinct CDR3 sequences, 9.5% to 12% appearing once. The time point here: patch test 3, about 24 weeks after DPC sensitization. The treatment denotes: therapeutic diphenylcyclopropenone sensitization with weekly scalp DPC. The material sequenced was whole blood, taken in connection with sensitization to the hapten diphenylcyclopropenone (DPC). Source of these receptors: a woman in her 30s with alopecia areata. Some clones in this sample may be carry-over from other donors' samples.

The rearrangement uses TRBV7-9 and TRBJ1-4; TRBD1 matches 7 bases. The CDR3 extends over 14 amino acids. Losses at the gene ends were 3 bases for V and 5 bases for J; bases not matched to a gene: 3. The germline gives CDR1 SEHNR, CDR2 FQNEAQ (reference sequence). CDR3 coding DNA: TGTGCCAGCAGCTTGCGACAGGGAAATGAAAAACTGTTTTTT. Its translation is CASSLRQGNEKLFF.

The chain employs TRBV19 and TRBJ2-5, with D hard to call. The CDR3 is made up of 13 amino acids. Deletions cut 5 bases from V and 7 bases from J, with 14 bases between. Germline V gene lookup returns CDR1 LNHDA and CDR2 SQIVND (reference sequence). CDR3 DNA: TGTGCCAGTAGTTTGGGCCCTCCAGGGACCCAGTACTTC. Residues: CASSLGPPGTQYF. Filled out from reference TRBV19 and TRBJ2-5, the complete variable domain reads DGGITQSPKYLFRKEGQNVTLSCEQNLNHDAMYWYRQDPGQGLRLIYYSQIVNDFQKGDIAEGYSVSREKKESFPLTVTSAQKNPTAFYLCASSLGPPGTQYFGPGTRLLVL.

The rearrangement uses TRBV7-2 and TRBJ2-3; 12 bases align to TRBD2. The CDR3 has 17 residues. Looked up from germline, CDR1 is SGHTA and CDR2 is FQGNSA. V shed 3 bases, J shed 6 bases, and the junction held 10 bases outside the gene matches. CDR3 in amino acids: CASSLTSGRPVPDTQYF. Written as DNA, the CDR3 is TGTGCCAGCAGCTTGACTAGCGGGAGACCTGTGCCTGATACGCAGTATTTT.

The chain links TRBV18 to TRBJ1-6, with D unclear. The germline gives CDR1 KGHSH, CDR2 LQKENI. This CDR3 is built from 14 residues. Trimming removed 2 bases at V and 9 bases at J, with 11 bases between. In DNA, the CDR3 is TGTGCCAGCTCACCAGGGGTCGCGATTTCACCCCTCCACTTT. This encodes CASSPGVAISPLHF.